The 14 T cell receptor beta chains below were found in one sample sequenced in a study of spatial heterogeneity in lung cancer. Sample time point: sample taken at primary tumor resection. Without sorting, whole RNA was sequenced from tumor, nontumor lung or frozen PBMC. TCRdb fed the 5' RACE reads into MiXCR, producing one record per CDR3 protein. There are 26,000 or so distinct CDR3 sequences in the sample; around 8.4% occur only once, and approximately 35% lies in the top ten. The starting material was PBMCs, obtained at surgery. The receptors were gathered from a female donor with early-stage non-small cell lung cancer.

This clonotype has just a few counts. The chain employs TRBV5-1 and TRBJ2-7, with D unresolved. Germline values: CDR1 SGHRS, CDR2 YFSETQ. There are 15 residues in the CDR3. The germline V and J ends were trimmed by 0 bases and 2 bases, with 12 bases remaining between them. In nucleotides, the CDR3 is TGCGCCAGCAGCTTGGTCAGCATTAAAACCTACGAGCAGTACTTC. Amino acids: CASSLVSIKTYEQYF.

The chain combines TRBV20-1 with TRBJ2-7; D remains ambiguous. V was clipped by 1 base and J by 3 bases, with 16 bases between them. The CDR3 extends over 15 amino acids. Germline loops: CDR1 DFQATT, CDR2 SNEGSKA (reference sequence). This chain's CDR3 is CSARARRRHLYEQYV. In nucleotides, the CDR3 is TGCAGTGCTAGAGCGAGGCGTAGGCACCTCTACGAGCAGTACGTC.

The CDR3 loop is CASSVSKGNTEAFF. CDR3 coding DNA: TGTGCCAGCTCAGTATCCAAAGGGAACACTGAAGCTTTCTTT. The chain has TRBV18 and TRBJ1-1; D is ambiguous. The V end lost 5 bases, the J end lost 1 base, and 11 bases lay between the germline ends. The CDR3 loop spans 14 amino acids. From germline, CDR1 is KGHSH and CDR2 LQKENI.

In this sample, this clonotype turned up many times. This rearrangement joins TRBV12-3 or TRBV12-4 to TRBJ1-5; D gene uncertain. The CDR3 covers 18 residues. V was clipped by 5 bases and J by 4 bases, with 24 bases between them. The CDR3 here is CASSPARLGWRKNQPQHF. The CDR3 DNA sequence: TGTGCCAGCAGTCCAGCTCGTCTCGGATGGCGGAAGAATCAGCCCCAGCATTTT.

This clonotype occurred many times. This chain uses TRBV7-9 with TRBJ2-3; TRBD2 is a possible D gene (6 bases). This CDR3 is built from 16 residues. Germline-derived CDR1 and CDR2 are SEHNR and FQNEAQ (reference sequence). V was cut by 0 bases and J by 6 bases, with 16 bases left in between. Written as DNA, the CDR3 is TGTGCCAGCAGCTTAGCCCCTGGGGGAGGACGGGATACGCAGTATTTT. The encoded protein is CASSLAPGGGRDTQYF.

This clonotype appeared once. V gene TRBV6-2 or TRBV6-3 combines with J gene TRBJ2-3; 10 nucleotides match TRBD1. Germline CDR1 reads MNHEY; CDR2 reads SVGEGT. The CDR3 consists of 16 residues. V was clipped by 5 bases and J by 2 bases; unmatched bases: 7. This chain's CDR3 is CASSDGTGAVTDTQYF. The CDR3 DNA follows: TGTGCCAGCAGTGACGGGACAGGGGCCGTCACAGATACGCAGTATTTT.

This clonotype appeared many times. V gene TRBV10-3 combines with J gene TRBJ2-1; D is tentatively TRBD1 or TRBD2 (5 bases each). Germline assignment: CDR1 ENHRY and CDR2 SYGVKD. V was trimmed by 3 bases and J by 8 bases, leaving 8 bases between them. The CDR3 spans 12 residues. The CDR3 sequence is CAISDVGDEQFF. The CDR3 nucleotides read TGTGCCATCAGTGATGTGGGGGATGAGCAGTTCTTC.

Only a few counts were recorded for this clonotype. The genes are TRBV3-1 and TRBJ1-2; 7 positions agree with TRBD1. Germline assignment: CDR1 LGHDT and CDR2 YNNKEL (reference sequence). The CDR3 totals 14 residues. With 4 bases clipped from V and 5 bases from J, the junction kept 7 bases outside the gene matches. CDR3 protein: CASSPGTAMYGYTF. The CDR3 nucleotides read TGTGCCAGCAGCCCAGGGACAGCGATGTATGGCTACACCTTC.

At least ten counts were recorded for this clonotype. The chain couples TRBV20-1 to TRBJ2-1; TRBD1 matches at 7 bases. The CDR3 contains 14 residues. J gave up 12 bases and V 5 bases, and 16 bases lay outside the gene matches. The germline gives CDR1 DFQATT, CDR2 SNEGSKA (reference sequence). CDR3 in amino acids: CSAETGKPFAGQFF. CDR3 nucleotide sequence: TGCAGTGCTGAGACAGGGAAGCCTTTTGCTGGGCAGTTCTTC.

This clonotype was recorded at least ten times. For the CDR3, the DNA is TGTGCCACCAGCAGAGGTCACAGGAGCTCCTATAATTCACCCCTCCACTTT. Its translation: CATSRGHRSSYNSPLHF. The chain couples TRBV15 to TRBJ1-6; a possible D gene is TRBD1 (5 bases). V was shortened by 1 base and J by 0 bases, with 10 bases between the two germline ends. The germline V gene has CDR1 LNHNV and CDR2 YYDKDF (reference sequence). CDR3 size: 17 residues.

The V gene is TRBV6-2 or TRBV6-3, the J gene TRBJ2-7, with D unclear. Germline CDR1 is MNHEY and CDR2 is SVGEGT. V was shortened by 2 bases and J by 6 bases, with 8 bases between the two germline ends. The CDR3 is made up of 12 amino acids. CDR3 region: CASSYARTEQYV. The CDR3 region has the DNA TGTGCCAGCAGTTACGCTAGGACCGAGCAGTACGTC.

This clonotype was detected ten times or more. V usage is TRBV2 and J usage is TRBJ2-7; possible D gene TRBD2, 5 bases. There are 16 residues in the CDR3. V lost 5 bases, J lost 7 bases, and 24 bases lay in between. Germline lookup yields CDR1 SNHLY and CDR2 FYNNEI. CDR3 sequence reads: CASSSLSGFLRREQYF. The CDR3 nucleotides read TGTGCCAGCAGTTCCCTTTCAGGTTTTTTACGGAGGGAGCAGTACTTC.

The rearrangement joins TRBV28 to TRBJ2-1; 7 bases line up with TRBD1. Per the germline V gene, CDR1 is MDHEN and CDR2 is SYDVKM. This CDR3 spans 12 amino acids. The CDR3 sequence is CAWGQLGNEQFF. CDR3 bases: TGTGCGTGGGGACAGTTAGGCAATGAGCAGTTCTTC.

The table lists this clonotype with many counts. The V call is TRBV10-1, the J call TRBJ1-5; D not resolved. In germline, CDR1 is WNHNN, CDR2 SYGVQD (reference sequence). V gave up 4 bases and J gave up 0 bases, with 7 bases separating them. The CDR3 runs 14 residues. CDR3 amino acids: CASSVHRSNQPQHF. CDR3 DNA sequence: TGCGCCAGCAGTGTACATCGTAGCAATCAGCCCCAGCATTTT.